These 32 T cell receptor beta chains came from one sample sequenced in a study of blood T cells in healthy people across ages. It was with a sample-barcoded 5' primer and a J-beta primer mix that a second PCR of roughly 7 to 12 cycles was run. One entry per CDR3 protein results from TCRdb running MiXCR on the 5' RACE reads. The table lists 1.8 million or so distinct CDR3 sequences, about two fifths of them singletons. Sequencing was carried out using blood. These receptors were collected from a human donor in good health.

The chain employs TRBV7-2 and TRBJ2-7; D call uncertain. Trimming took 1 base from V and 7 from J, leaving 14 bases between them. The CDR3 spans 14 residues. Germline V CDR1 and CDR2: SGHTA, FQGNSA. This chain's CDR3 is CASSLVAWSEEQYF. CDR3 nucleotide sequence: TGTGCCAGCAGCTTAGTGGCATGGAGTGAGGAGCAGTACTTC.

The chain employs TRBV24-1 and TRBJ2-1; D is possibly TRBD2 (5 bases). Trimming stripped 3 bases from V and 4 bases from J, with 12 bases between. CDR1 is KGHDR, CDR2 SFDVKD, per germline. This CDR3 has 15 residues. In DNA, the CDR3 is TGTGCCACCAGTGATACCCTTACTAGTTACAATGAGCAGTTCTTC. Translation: CATSDTLTSYNEQFF.

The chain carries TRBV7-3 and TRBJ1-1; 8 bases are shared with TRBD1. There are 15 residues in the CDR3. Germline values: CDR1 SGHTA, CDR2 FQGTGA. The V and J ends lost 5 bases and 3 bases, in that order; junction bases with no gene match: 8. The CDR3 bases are TGTGCCAGCAGCCGTAAGGGGACAGGAGACACTGAAGCTTTCTTT. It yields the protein CASSRKGTGDTEAFF.

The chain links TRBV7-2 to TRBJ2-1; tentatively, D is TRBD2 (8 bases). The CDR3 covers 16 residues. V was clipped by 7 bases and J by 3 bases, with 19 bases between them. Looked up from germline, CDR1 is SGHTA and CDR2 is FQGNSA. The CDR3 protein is CASTPGGSGGYNEQFF. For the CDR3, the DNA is TGTGCCAGCACCCCAGGGGGGAGCGGGGGCTACAATGAGCAGTTCTTC.

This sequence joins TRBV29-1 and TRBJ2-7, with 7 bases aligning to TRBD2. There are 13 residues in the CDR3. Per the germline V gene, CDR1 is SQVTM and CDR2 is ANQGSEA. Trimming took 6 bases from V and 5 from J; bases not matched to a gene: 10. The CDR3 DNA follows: TGCAGCGTGCGGGGGAACAGTAAGGACGAGCAGTACTTC. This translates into CSVRGNSKDEQYF.

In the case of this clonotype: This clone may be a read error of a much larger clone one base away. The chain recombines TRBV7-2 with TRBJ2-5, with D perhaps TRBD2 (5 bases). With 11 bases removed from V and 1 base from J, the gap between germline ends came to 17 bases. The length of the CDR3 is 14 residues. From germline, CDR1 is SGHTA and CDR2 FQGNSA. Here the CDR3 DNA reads TGTGCCGGTGCGTGGGAGAGGTTCCAAGAGACCCAGTACTTC. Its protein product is CAGAWERFQETQYF. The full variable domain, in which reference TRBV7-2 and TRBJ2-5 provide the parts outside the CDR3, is GAGVSQSPSNKVTEKGKDVELRCDPISGHTALYWYRQSLGQGLEFLIYFQGNSAPDKSGLPSDRFSAERTGGSVSTLTIQRTQQEDSAVYLCAGAWERFQETQYFGPGTRLLVL.

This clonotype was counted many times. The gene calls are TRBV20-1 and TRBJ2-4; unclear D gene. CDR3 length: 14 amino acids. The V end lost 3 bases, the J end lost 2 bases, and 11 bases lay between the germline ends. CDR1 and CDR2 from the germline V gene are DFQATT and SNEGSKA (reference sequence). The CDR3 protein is CSASDGRPKNIQYF. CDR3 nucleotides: TGCAGTGCTAGCGACGGCCGACCCAAAAACATTCAGTACTTC.

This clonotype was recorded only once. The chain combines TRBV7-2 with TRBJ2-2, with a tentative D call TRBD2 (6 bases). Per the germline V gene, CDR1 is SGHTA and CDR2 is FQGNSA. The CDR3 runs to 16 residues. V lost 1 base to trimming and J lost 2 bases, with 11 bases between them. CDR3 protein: CASSLVGGTNTGELFF. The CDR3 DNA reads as TGTGCCAGCAGCTTAGTAGGAGGGACCAACACCGGGGAGCTGTTTTTT.

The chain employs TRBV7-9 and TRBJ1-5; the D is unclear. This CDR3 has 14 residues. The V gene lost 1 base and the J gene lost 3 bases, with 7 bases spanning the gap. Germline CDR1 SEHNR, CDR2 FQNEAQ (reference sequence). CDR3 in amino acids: CASSLVSTNQPQHF. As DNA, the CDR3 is TGTGCCAGCAGCTTAGTCTCAACCAATCAGCCCCAGCATTTT.

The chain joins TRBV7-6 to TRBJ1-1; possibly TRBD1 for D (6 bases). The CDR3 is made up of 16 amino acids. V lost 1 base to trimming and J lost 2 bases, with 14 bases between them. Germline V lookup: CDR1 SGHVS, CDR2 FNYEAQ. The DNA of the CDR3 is TGTGCCAGCAGCTTAGACAGGGCAATGGTTAACACTGAAGCTTTCTTT. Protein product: CASSLDRAMVNTEAFF.

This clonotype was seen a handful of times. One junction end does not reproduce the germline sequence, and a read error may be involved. DNA for the CDR3: TGCGCCAGCAGCCAATCGAGCTTACAAGGGACCCAGTACTTC. This encodes CASSQSSLQGTQYF. The chain carries TRBV4-3 and TRBJ2-5; D unclear. Germline V CDR1 and CDR2: LGHNA, YSLEER. The CDR3 runs 14 residues.

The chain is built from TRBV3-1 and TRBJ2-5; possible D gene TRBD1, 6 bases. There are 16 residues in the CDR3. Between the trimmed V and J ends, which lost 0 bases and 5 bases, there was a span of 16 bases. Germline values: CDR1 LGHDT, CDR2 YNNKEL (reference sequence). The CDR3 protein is CASSQDRTGTRETQYF. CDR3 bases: TGTGCCAGCAGCCAAGATCGGACCGGGACAAGGGAGACCCAGTACTTC.

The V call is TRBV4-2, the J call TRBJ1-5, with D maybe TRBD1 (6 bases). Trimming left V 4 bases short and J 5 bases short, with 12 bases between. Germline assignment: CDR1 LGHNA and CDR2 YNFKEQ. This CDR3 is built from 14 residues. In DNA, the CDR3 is TGTGCCAGCAGCCCAGAGACAGGACATCAGCCCCAGCATTTT. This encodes CASSPETGHQPQHF.

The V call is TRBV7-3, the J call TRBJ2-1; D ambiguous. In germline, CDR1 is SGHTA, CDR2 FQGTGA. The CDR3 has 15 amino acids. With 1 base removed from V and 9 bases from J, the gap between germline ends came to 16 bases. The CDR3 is CASSLNPGAVGEQFF. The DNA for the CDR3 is TGTGCCAGCAGCTTAAACCCTGGAGCAGTGGGTGAGCAGTTCTTC.

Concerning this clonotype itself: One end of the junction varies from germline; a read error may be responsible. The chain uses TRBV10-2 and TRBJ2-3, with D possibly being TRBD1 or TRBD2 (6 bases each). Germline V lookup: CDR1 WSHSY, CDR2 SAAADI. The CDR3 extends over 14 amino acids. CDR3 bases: TGCGCCAGCAGTGAATTGGGGGGCCTTGATACGCGGTATTTT. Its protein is CASSELGGLDTRYF.

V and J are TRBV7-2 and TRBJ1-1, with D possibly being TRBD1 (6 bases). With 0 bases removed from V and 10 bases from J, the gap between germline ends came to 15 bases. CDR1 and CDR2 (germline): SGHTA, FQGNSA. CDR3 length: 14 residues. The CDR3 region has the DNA TGTGCCAGCAGCTTAGCCCCTCTGGACAGCGGAGCTTTCTTT. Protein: CASSLAPLDSGAFF.

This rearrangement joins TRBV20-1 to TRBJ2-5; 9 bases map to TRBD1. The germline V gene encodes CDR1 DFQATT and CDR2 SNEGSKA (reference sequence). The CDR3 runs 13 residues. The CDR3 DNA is TGCAGCTTGCCCGGGACAGGGACAGAGACCCAGTACTTC. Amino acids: CSLPGTGTETQYF.

CDR3 DNA: TGTGCCATCGAGAAAGGGAGGAACACTGAAGCTTTCTTT. Its protein is CAIEKGRNTEAFF. This chain joins TRBV10-3 and TRBJ1-1, with D unresolved. V was clipped by 8 bases and J by 1 base, with 11 bases between them. Germline V CDR1 and CDR2: ENHRY, SYGVKD. The CDR3 sequence is 13 residues long.

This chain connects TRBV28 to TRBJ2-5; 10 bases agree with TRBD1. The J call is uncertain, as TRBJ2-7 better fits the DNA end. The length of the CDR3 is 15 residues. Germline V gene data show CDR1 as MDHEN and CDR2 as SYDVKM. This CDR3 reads CASSSVPGQGPEQYF. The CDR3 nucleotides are TGTGCCAGCAGTTCCGTCCCGGGACAGGGGCCCGAGCAGTACTTC.

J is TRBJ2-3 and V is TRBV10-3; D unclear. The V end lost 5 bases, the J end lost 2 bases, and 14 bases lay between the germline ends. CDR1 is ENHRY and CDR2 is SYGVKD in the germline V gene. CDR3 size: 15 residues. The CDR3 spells CAISPSRGFTDTQYF. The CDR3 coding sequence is TGTGCCATCAGTCCCTCTCGAGGATTCACAGATACGCAGTATTTT.

The CDR3 spells CASKAGRLPNTDTQYF. The DNA for the CDR3 is TGTGCCAGCAAAGCAGGGCGACTTCCTAACACAGATACGCAGTATTTT. This chain joins TRBV7-2 and TRBJ2-3, with D perhaps matching TRBD1 (5 bases). The CDR3 runs 16 residues. The V end was cut by 7 bases, the J end by 2 bases, with 19 bases between. CDR1 SGHTA and CDR2 FQGNSA come from the germline V gene.

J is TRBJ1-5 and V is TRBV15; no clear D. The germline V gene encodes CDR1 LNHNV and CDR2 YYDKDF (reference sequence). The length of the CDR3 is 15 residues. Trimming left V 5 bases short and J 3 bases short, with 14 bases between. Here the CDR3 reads CATSHSILNNQPQHF. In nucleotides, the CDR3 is TGTGCCACCAGCCACAGTATTCTTAACAATCAGCCCCAGCATTTT.

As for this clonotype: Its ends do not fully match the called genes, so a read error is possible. The CDR3, as DNA: TGTGTCAGCAGCCTCGGACAGGGGGCGCGTCCGCAGTACTTC. Residues: CVSSLGQGARPQYF. The chain is built from TRBV7-2 and TRBJ2-5; 11 bases are shared with TRBD1. In germline, CDR1 is SGHTA, CDR2 FQGNSA. The CDR3 sequence is 14 residues long.

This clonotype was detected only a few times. The chain's CDR3 is CASSQGSLGSHEQFF. DNA of the CDR3: TGCGCCAGCAGCCAAGGATCGTTGGGCAGCCATGAGCAGTTCTTC. The rearrangement links TRBV4-3 to TRBJ2-1; D is undetermined. The CDR3 has 15 residues. V lost 1 base and J 8 bases, leaving 15 bases between the germline ends. CDR1 is LGHNA, CDR2 YSLEER, per germline.

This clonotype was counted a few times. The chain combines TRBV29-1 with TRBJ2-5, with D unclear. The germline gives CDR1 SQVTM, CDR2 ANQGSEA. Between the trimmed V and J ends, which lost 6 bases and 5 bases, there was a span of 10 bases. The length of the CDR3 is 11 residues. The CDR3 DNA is TGCAGCGTCGGTAATACGGAGACCCAGTACTTC. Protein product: CSVGNTETQYF.

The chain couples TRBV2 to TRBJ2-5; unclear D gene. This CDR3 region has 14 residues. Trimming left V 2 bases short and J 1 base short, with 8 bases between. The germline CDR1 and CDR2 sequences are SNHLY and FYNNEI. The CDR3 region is CASSEWAVQETQYF. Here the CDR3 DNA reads TGTGCCAGCAGTGAATGGGCAGTCCAAGAGACCCAGTACTTC.

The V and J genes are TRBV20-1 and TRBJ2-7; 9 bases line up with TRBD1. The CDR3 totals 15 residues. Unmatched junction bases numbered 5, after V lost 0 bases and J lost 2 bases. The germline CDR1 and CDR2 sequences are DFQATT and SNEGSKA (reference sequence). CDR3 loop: CSARDPGQGTYEQYF. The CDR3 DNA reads TGCAGTGCTAGAGATCCGGGACAGGGCACCTACGAGCAGTACTTC.

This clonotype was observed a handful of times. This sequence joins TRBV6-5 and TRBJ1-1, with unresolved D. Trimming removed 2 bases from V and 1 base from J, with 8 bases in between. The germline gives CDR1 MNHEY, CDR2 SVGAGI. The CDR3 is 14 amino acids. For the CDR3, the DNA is TGTGCCAGCAGTTACCGGTCGGCGAACACTGAAGCTTTCTTT. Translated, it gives CASSYRSANTEAFF.

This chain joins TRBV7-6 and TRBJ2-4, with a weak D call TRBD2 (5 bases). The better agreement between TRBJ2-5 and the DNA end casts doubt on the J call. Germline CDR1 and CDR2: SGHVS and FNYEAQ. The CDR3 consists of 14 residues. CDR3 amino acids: CASSLRLARGTQYF. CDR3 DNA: TGTGCCAGCAGCTTGCGGCTAGCAAGAGGGACCCAGTACTTC.

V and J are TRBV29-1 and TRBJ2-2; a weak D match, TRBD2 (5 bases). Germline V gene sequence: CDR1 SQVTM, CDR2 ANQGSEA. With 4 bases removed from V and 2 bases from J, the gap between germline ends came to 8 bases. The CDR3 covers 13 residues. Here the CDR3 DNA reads TGCAGCGTTGGTGGGAGTAACACCGGGGAGCTGTTTTTT. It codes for CSVGGSNTGELFF.

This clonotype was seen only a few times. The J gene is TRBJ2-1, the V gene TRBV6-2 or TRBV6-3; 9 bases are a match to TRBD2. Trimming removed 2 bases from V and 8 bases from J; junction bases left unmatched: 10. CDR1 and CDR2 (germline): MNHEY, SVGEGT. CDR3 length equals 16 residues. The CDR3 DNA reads TGTGCCAGCAGTTACCCGCGGGGGGGCCTGGTCCATGAGCAGTTCTTC. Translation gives CASSYPRGGLVHEQFF.

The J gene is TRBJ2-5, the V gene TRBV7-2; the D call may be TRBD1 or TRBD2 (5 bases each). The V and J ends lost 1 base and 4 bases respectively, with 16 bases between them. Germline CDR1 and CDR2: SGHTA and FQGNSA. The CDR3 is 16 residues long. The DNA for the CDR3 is TGTGCCAGCAGCTTAGGGGACCACTTGGAAGGAGAGACCCAGTACTTC. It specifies CASSLGDHLEGETQYF.